Shown below are 9 T cell receptor beta chains from a single sample sequenced in a study of molecular identifiers for immune sequencing clone quantification. TCRdb reprocessed the PCR reads via MiXCR and lists one record per CDR3 protein. The sample consists of 20,000 or so distinct CDR3 sequences, around 23% of them appearing once. The source material was naive CD8+ T cells from blood, with Jurkat cell RNA spiked in. As for subset: FACS-sorted CD8+CD4-CCR7+CD45RA+ naive T cells. All receptors come from a human donor in good health. Some libraries in this study had Jurkat cell RNA spiked in.

This clonotype was seen at least ten times. The chain joins TRBV9 to TRBJ2-3, with 7 bases matching TRBD2. The germline V gene has CDR1 SGDLS and CDR2 YYNGEE. Unmatched junction bases numbered 15, after V lost 6 bases and J lost 2 bases. The length of the CDR3 is 17 residues. Written as DNA, the CDR3 is TGTGCCAGCACCGTGGGCGGGAGCCCCCTTCACACAGATACGCAGTATTTT. Its protein is CASTVGGSPLHTDTQYF.

Many counts were recorded for this clonotype. The J gene is TRBJ2-5, the V gene TRBV12-3 or TRBV12-4; no definite D call. The CDR3 has 13 amino acids. V gave up 7 bases and J gave up 3 bases, with 12 bases separating them. This CDR3 is CASTKAVKETQYF. The CDR3 region has the DNA TGTGCCAGCACTAAGGCCGTGAAAGAGACCCAGTACTTC.

The gene calls are TRBV4-3 and TRBJ2-1; 11 bases fit TRBD2. The junction had 4 bases not matched to a gene; V was cut back by 1 base and J by 8 bases. Germline V lookup: CDR1 LGHNA, CDR2 YSLEER. The CDR3 covers 15 residues. The CDR3: CASSQVLAGAHEQFF. The CDR3 DNA follows: TGCGCCAGCAGCCAAGTACTAGCGGGAGCCCATGAGCAGTTCTTC.

This clonotype ranks as medium-sized. The V and J genes are TRBV4-1 and TRBJ2-1; D ambiguous. Trimming removed 4 bases at V and 7 bases at J, with 11 bases between. The CDR3 loop spans 13 amino acids. Germline V CDR1 and CDR2: MGHRA, YSYEKL. CDR3 in amino acids: CASSPTLGNEQFF. The CDR3 DNA follows: TGCGCCAGCAGCCCTACGCTGGGGAATGAGCAGTTCTTC.

The rearrangement links TRBV7-6 to TRBJ2-7, with 12 bases matching TRBD2. CDR3 size: 16 residues. Trimming took 4 bases from V and 3 from J; bases not matched to a gene: 7. Germline V lookup: CDR1 SGHVS, CDR2 FNYEAQ. The CDR3 DNA reads as TGTGCCAGCAGCTCAAGCCCGACTAGCGGGAGCTACGAGCAGTACTTC. Translation gives CASSSSPTSGSYEQYF. The whole variable domain, filled in from reference TRBV7-6 and TRBJ2-7, reads GAGVSQSPRYKVTKRGQDVALRCDPISGHVSLYWYRQALGQGPEFLTYFNYEAQQDKSGLPNDRFSAERPEGSISTLTIQRTEQRDSAMYRCASSSSPTSGSYEQYFGPGTRLTVT.

In the case of this clonotype: A much larger clone differs by one base, so this may be a read error. V and J are TRBV6-5 and TRBJ2-2; unclear D gene. The CDR3 length is 17 residues. Germline lookup yields CDR1 MNHEY and CDR2 SVGAGI. The CDR3 region is CAGSFAFYRGSTGELFF. CDR3 nucleotide sequence: TGTGCCGGCAGTTTTGCCTTCTATCGCGGCTCAACCGGGGAGCTGTTTTTT.

This clonotype was counted between two and nine times. The chain combines TRBV11-2 with TRBJ2-3; D unclear. Germline CDR1 is SGHAT and CDR2 is FQNNGV. This CDR3 region has 15 residues. Trimming shortened V by 1 base and J by 3 bases, and 11 bases separated the two germline ends. The CDR3, as DNA: TGTGCCAGCAGCTTAGTTGGCGGACCAACAGATACGCAGTATTTT. Translating gives CASSLVGGPTDTQYF.

The chain employs TRBV9 and TRBJ1-3, with D unresolved. Per germline, CDR1 SGDLS and CDR2 YYNGEE. The CDR3 spans 18 residues. Trimming pared 1 base from V and 3 bases from J, leaving 20 bases between. The CDR3 nucleotides are TGTGCCAGCAGCGTACACGTTCGGGTCCCAACGGATGGAAACACCATATATTTT. It yields the protein CASSVHVRVPTDGNTIYF.

This clonotype was found many times. V usage is TRBV7-9 and J usage is TRBJ1-5; D is unclear. Trimming pared 3 bases from V and 0 bases from J, leaving 9 bases between. The CDR3 runs 15 residues. Per the germline V gene, CDR1 is SEHNR and CDR2 is FQNEAQ (reference sequence). CDR3 region: CASSLGFGSNQPQHF. The CDR3 DNA reads TGTGCCAGCAGCTTGGGTTTCGGTAGCAATCAGCCCCAGCATTTT. Full variable domain (remainder filled in from reference TRBV7-9 and TRBJ1-5): DTGVSQNPRHKITKRGQNVTFRCDPISEHNRLYWYRQTLGQGPEFLTYFQNEAQLEKSRLLSDRFSAERPKGSFSTLEIQRTEQGDSAMYLCASSLGFGSNQPQHFGDGTRLSIL.